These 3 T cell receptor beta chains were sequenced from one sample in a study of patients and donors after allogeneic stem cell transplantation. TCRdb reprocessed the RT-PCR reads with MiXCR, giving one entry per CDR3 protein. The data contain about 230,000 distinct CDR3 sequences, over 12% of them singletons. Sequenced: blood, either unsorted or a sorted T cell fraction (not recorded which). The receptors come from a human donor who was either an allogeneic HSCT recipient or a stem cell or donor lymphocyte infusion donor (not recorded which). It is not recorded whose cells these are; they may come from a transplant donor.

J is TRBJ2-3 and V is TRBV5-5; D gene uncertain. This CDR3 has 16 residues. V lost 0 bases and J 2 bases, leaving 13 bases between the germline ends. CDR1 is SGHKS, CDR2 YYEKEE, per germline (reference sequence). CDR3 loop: CASSLDGRANTDTQYF. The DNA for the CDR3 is TGTGCCAGCAGCTTGGACGGTAGAGCGAACACAGATACGCAGTATTTT.

CDR3 amino acids: CASSSIPSSGGRTDTQYF. The CDR3 region has the DNA TGCGCCAGCAGCTCTATACCCTCTAGCGGGGGACGCACAGATACGCAGTATTTT. J is TRBJ2-3 and V is TRBV5-1; TRBD2 matches 10 bases. Germline CDR1 SGHRS, CDR2 YFSETQ. The CDR3 has 18 amino acids. With 3 bases clipped from V and 1 base from J, the junction kept 11 bases outside the gene matches.

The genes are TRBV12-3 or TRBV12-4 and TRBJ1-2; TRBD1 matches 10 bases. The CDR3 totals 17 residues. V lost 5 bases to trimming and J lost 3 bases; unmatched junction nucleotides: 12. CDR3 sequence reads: CASSPLGQGDGDYGYTF. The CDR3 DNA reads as TGTGCCAGCAGTCCCCTCGGACAGGGGGACGGAGACTATGGCTACACCTTC.